The present T cell receptor (beta chain) was sequenced within a study of T cells in Graves' hyperthyroidism and ophthalmopathy. The source material, RNA transcripts, was used to amplify TCR beta CDR3 regions. The TCR CDR3 first-round RT-PCR relied on the HTBI primer set. TCRdb fed the multiplex PCR reads into MiXCR, producing one record per CDR3 protein. Of around 800,000 distinct CDR3 sequences listed, 38% are singletons. This CDR3 contains 15 residues. Germline V gene sequence: CDR1 SEHNR, CDR2 FQNEAQ (reference sequence). V was clipped by 5 bases and J by 8 bases, with 18 bases between them. This chain uses TRBV7-9 with TRBJ1-4; D possibly corresponds to TRBD1 (6 bases). The material sequenced was blood. The TCR originated in a man younger than 30 with Graves' hyperthyroidism. The CDR3 sequence: CASSPQGGQPEKLFF. DNA for the CDR3: TGTGCCAGCAGCCCACAGGGAGGTCAGCCCGAAAAACTGTTTTTT.